This TCR beta chain was sequenced for a study of PD-1 blockade in classical Hodgkin lymphoma. Whole-study findings and limits: For complete responders, baseline diversity was comparable to that of newly diagnosed patients.

Relapses following autologous stem cell transplantation were seen in all patients, with brentuximab vedotin exposure varying. Each best response was a complete response, a partial response or progressive disease. To note about this clone: Antigen: not known.

The CDR3 totals 14 residues. The germline V and J ends were trimmed by 4 bases and 4 bases, with 13 bases remaining between them. Some clones are missing from TCRdb's copy, which holds only in-frame ones; the method was immunoSEQ multiplex PCR. The sample includes around 20,000 clones, around four fifths of them seen just once. This sequence originates from a human donor with classical Hodgkin lymphoma. The sample consisted of peripheral blood mononuclear cells (PBMCs), taken before the second cycle of nivolumab. The chain is built from TRBV23-1 and TRBJ1-2; unclear D gene. TRBV23-1 is classed as an ORF, of uncertain function. The CDR3 reads CASSRGKDLYGYTF. The CDR3 DNA sequence: TGCGCCAGCAGTCGAGGGAAGGACCTCTATGGCTACACCTTC.